The sequence of this T cell receptor (beta chain) was determined in a study of CD8+ T cells in alopecia areata. Study-wide results and caveats: Relative to mice, TCR sharing across patients was less clear, a difference possibly HLA-related. Across lesional scalp, and particularly alopecia totalis/universalis, clonality surpassed that of normal scalp.

Following extraction, RNA underwent reverse transcription to cDNA, which served as the sequencing template. The repertoire was sequenced with immunoSEQ multiplex PCR; TCRdb's copy has only in-frame clones and lacks some. The data contain some 200,000 clones, more than 45% of them seen just once; the ten biggest clones take up 1.6%. In this sample, this clone turned up once. The antigen is unknown. This sample's treatment: oral pan-JAK inhibitor, 5-10 mg twice daily. This clonotype was obtained from a human donor with alopecia areata. The starting material was CD4+ T cells sorted from blood, obtained at week 4, from a patient treated with tofacitinib.

CDR3 protein: CASSQAGQVSQPQHF. CDR3 nucleotide sequence: TGTGCCAGCAGCCAAGCTGGACAGGTTTCTCAGCCCCAGCATTTT. The chain links TRBV4-2 to TRBJ1-5; 7 positions agree with TRBD1. Germline V CDR1 and CDR2: LGHNA, YNFKEQ. Trimming at V came to 1 base and at J to 6 bases, leaving 6 bases not matched to a gene. This CDR3 has 15 residues.